A selection of T cell receptor beta chains follows, all from one sample in a study of T-cell memory formation after mild COVID-19. TCRdb called the 5' RACE reads again in MiXCR, with one record for every CDR3 protein. This sample has 350,000 to 450,000 distinct CDR3 sequences; 20% occur once, and the top ten carry 8.4%. Sequencing was performed on PBMCs or a T cell subset sorted from them (not recorded which). These receptors were collected from an adult woman who had mild COVID-19 (a few samples of this study predate the infection). Cell type and time point are not known. The CDR3 runs from the conserved cysteine through the conserved F or W. Fields, in order: V gene, J gene, CDR3 length, clone size, D gene, CDR3 protein, CDR3 DNA. The D gene is left open where the match is weak. Size values are once, few and many counts, or a class for expanded clones, and some rows have none.

v_call: TRBV13
j_call: TRBJ2-7
cdr3_length: 15
clone_size: few
d_call: .
cdr3_aa: CASSLWWRSVGEQYF
cdr3_nt: TGTGCCAGCAGCTTATGGTGGAGAAGCGTGGGGGAGCAGTACTTC

v_call: TRBV12-3/TRBV12-4
j_call: TRBJ1-1
cdr3_length: 13
clone_size: many
d_call: .
cdr3_aa: CASSFGGYTEAFF
cdr3_nt: TGTGCCAGCAGTTTCGGGGGTTACACTGAAGCTTTCTTT

v_call: TRBV20-1
j_call: TRBJ1-4
cdr3_length: 13
clone_size: once
d_call: TRBD1
cdr3_aa: CSASSSGGEKLFF
cdr3_nt: TGCAGTGCTAGTTCCTCAGGGGGTGAAAAACTGTTTTTT

v_call: TRBV28
j_call: TRBJ2-1
cdr3_length: 14
clone_size: .
d_call: .
cdr3_aa: CASTLPLGYNEQFF
cdr3_nt: TGTGCCAGCACCCTTCCGTTGGGTTACAATGAGCAGTTCTTC

v_call: TRBV27
j_call: TRBJ2-1
cdr3_length: 17
clone_size: .
d_call: TRBD2
cdr3_aa: CASSLGTGGSSYNEQFF
cdr3_nt: TGTGCCAGCAGTTTGGGCACCGGGGGGAGCTCCTACAATGAGCAGTTCTTC

v_call: TRBV5-1
j_call: TRBJ2-3
cdr3_length: 15
clone_size: few
d_call: TRBD1
cdr3_aa: CASSLKGAQTDTQYF
cdr3_nt: TGCGCCAGCAGCTTGAAGGGGGCGCAGACAGATACGCAGTATTTT

v_call: TRBV12-3/TRBV12-4
j_call: TRBJ1-2
cdr3_length: 11
clone_size: .
d_call: .
cdr3_aa: CASSDAFGYTF
cdr3_nt: TGTGCCAGCAGTGACGCCTTCGGCTACACCTTC

v_call: TRBV5-1
j_call: TRBJ2-7
cdr3_length: 14
clone_size: few
d_call: .
cdr3_aa: CASSMQPSSNEQYF
cdr3_nt: TGCGCCAGCAGCATGCAGCCCTCTTCCAACGAGCAGTACTTC

v_call: TRBV20-1
j_call: TRBJ2-1
cdr3_length: 17
clone_size: few
d_call: TRBD2
cdr3_aa: CSARKRGGRAFYNEQFF
cdr3_nt: TGCAGTGCTAGAAAAAGGGGCGGGAGGGCCTTCTACAATGAGCAGTTCTTC

v_call: TRBV5-1
j_call: TRBJ2-1
cdr3_length: 17
clone_size: .
d_call: .
cdr3_aa: CASSLVHWGSVDNEQFF
cdr3_nt: TGCGCCAGCAGCTTGGTCCACTGGGGAAGTGTCGACAATGAGCAGTTCTTC

v_call: TRBV6-5
j_call: TRBJ1-5
cdr3_length: 14
clone_size: .
d_call: .
cdr3_aa: CASSYMGSGQPQHF
cdr3_nt: TGTGCCAGCAGTTACATGGGGAGCGGGCAGCCCCAGCATTTT

v_call: TRBV20-1
j_call: TRBJ2-2
cdr3_length: 15
clone_size: few
d_call: TRBD1
cdr3_aa: CSARRTGGYTGELFF
cdr3_nt: TGCAGTGCTAGGAGAACAGGGGGCTATACCGGGGAGCTGTTTTTT

v_call: TRBV24-1
j_call: TRBJ2-1
cdr3_length: 16
clone_size: few
d_call: TRBD2
cdr3_aa: CATSDPAGGIYNEQFF
cdr3_nt: TGTGCCACCAGTGACCCAGCGGGAGGGATATACAATGAGCAGTTCTTC

v_call: TRBV5-6
j_call: TRBJ1-2
cdr3_length: 16
clone_size: .
d_call: .
cdr3_aa: CASSLGARATSYGYTF
cdr3_nt: TGTGCCAGCAGCTTGGGGGCCAGGGCGACGAGCTATGGCTACACCTTC

v_call: TRBV5-4
j_call: TRBJ2-7
cdr3_length: 16
clone_size: .
d_call: TRBD1
cdr3_aa: CASSLLSGQGSREQYF
cdr3_nt: TGTGCCAGCAGCTTGTTGTCGGGACAGGGGTCGCGCGAGCAGTACTTC

v_call: TRBV6-6
j_call: TRBJ1-2
cdr3_length: 14
clone_size: .
d_call: .
cdr3_aa: CASSYRGGIDGYTF
cdr3_nt: TGTGCCAGCAGTTACAGGGGAGGGATCGACGGCTACACCTTC

v_call: TRBV29-1
j_call: TRBJ1-2
cdr3_length: 14
clone_size: few
d_call: TRBD1
cdr3_aa: CSALKGARNYGYTF
cdr3_nt: TGCAGCGCCCTAAAGGGGGCGCGGAACTATGGCTACACCTTC

v_call: TRBV12-3/TRBV12-4
j_call: TRBJ2-1
cdr3_length: 15
clone_size: few
d_call: TRBD2
cdr3_aa: CASSLLSGRAHEQFF
cdr3_nt: TGTGCCAGCAGTTTACTGAGCGGGAGGGCCCATGAGCAGTTCTTC

v_call: TRBV7-2
j_call: TRBJ1-5
cdr3_length: 15
clone_size: few
d_call: .
cdr3_aa: CASSRLDGGNQPQHF
cdr3_nt: TGTGCCAGCAGCCGCCTCGACGGGGGCAATCAGCCCCAGCATTTT

v_call: TRBV4-3
j_call: TRBJ1-1
cdr3_length: 14
clone_size: .
d_call: .
cdr3_aa: CASSQEGGYTEAFF
cdr3_nt: TGCGCCAGCAGCCAAGAAGGGGGATACACTGAAGCTTTCTTT

v_call: TRBV3-1
j_call: TRBJ1-2
cdr3_length: 14
clone_size: few
d_call: .
cdr3_aa: CASSPPGGRYGYTF
cdr3_nt: TGTGCCAGCAGCCCCCCGGGAGGGCGCTATGGCTACACCTTC

v_call: TRBV24-1
j_call: TRBJ2-1
cdr3_length: 16
clone_size: .
d_call: TRBD1
cdr3_aa: CATSDLDRAPYNEQFF
cdr3_nt: TGTGCCACCAGTGACCTAGACAGGGCCCCCTACAATGAGCAGTTCTTC

v_call: TRBV2
j_call: TRBJ2-7
cdr3_length: 11
clone_size: .
d_call: .
cdr3_aa: CASGPLDEQYF
cdr3_nt: TGTGCCAGCGGGCCCCTCGACGAGCAGTACTTC

v_call: TRBV24-1
j_call: TRBJ2-3
cdr3_length: 13
clone_size: .
d_call: .
cdr3_aa: CATSDLSSYTQYF
cdr3_nt: TGTGCCACCAGTGATTTATCCAGTTATACGCAGTATTTT